Each of the 19 T cell receptor beta chains below was sequenced from the same sample in a study of control samples from healthy donors and cancer patients. TCRdb keeps only in-frame clones here, not all; method: immunoSEQ multiplex PCR. The sample has about 100,000 clones; more than 85% are singletons. Sequenced sample: blood. The receptors here all came from a woman between 45 and 60 years old in good health.

J is TRBJ1-1 and V is TRBV7-8; D is undetermined. Per germline, CDR1 SGHVS and CDR2 FQNEAQ. The CDR3 loop spans 14 amino acids. The V end was cut by 1 base, the J end by 1 base, with 7 bases between. The CDR3 sequence is CASSLEAWNTEAFF. Written as DNA, the CDR3 is TGTGCCAGCAGCTTAGAAGCATGGAACACTGAAGCTTTCTTT.

The chain has TRBV3-1 (or the pseudogene TRBV3-2) and TRBJ2-5, with D possibly TRBD1 on 6 matching bases. Trimming stripped 2 bases from V and 4 bases from J, with 14 bases between. Germline CDR1 LGHDT, CDR2 YNNKEL (reference sequence). The CDR3 is 15 residues long. The CDR3 sequence: CASSQSPGRGETQYF. The CDR3 DNA follows: TGTGCCAGCAGCCAAAGTCCCGGCAGGGGAGAGACCCAGTACTTC.

The CDR3: CASSNPGQGTDTQYF. As DNA, the CDR3 is TGTGCCAGCAGCAACCCGGGACAGGGCACAGATACGCAGTATTTT. The V and J genes are TRBV28 and TRBJ2-3, with 8 positions matching TRBD1. CDR1 and CDR2 from the germline V gene are MDHEN and SYDVKM. The CDR3 extends over 15 amino acids. With V trimmed by 6 bases and J by 1 base, 6 bases remained unmatched.

This chain connects TRBV13 to TRBJ2-7; 13 bases fit TRBD2. The germline V gene has CDR1 PRHDT and CDR2 FYEKMQ (reference sequence). The CDR3 runs 16 residues. V gave up 4 bases and J gave up 2 bases; unmatched junction bases: 5. The CDR3 protein is CASSSGLAGVPYEQYV. CDR3 sequence (DNA): TGTGCCAGCAGCTCCGGACTAGCGGGAGTCCCCTACGAGCAGTACGTC.

This clone occurred once. The genes are TRBV29-1 and TRBJ2-1; 8 nucleotides align to TRBD2. The CDR3 covers 16 residues. CDR1 and CDR2 from the germline V gene are SQVTM and ANQGSEA. The J segment lost 3 bases and the V segment lost 4 bases, leaving 11 bases of the junction unmatched. DNA of the CDR3: TGCAGCGTTGTTGGCCTAGCGGGCCGTAGCTACAATGAGCAGTTCTTC. Encoded protein: CSVVGLAGRSYNEQFF.

This rearrangement joins TRBV30 to TRBJ2-3, with D possibly TRBD2 on 6 matching bases. The CDR3 is 13 residues long. The V gene lost 1 base and the J gene lost 1 base, with 6 bases spanning the gap. The germline gives CDR1 GTSNPN, CDR2 SVGIG (reference sequence). The CDR3 sequence is CAWSGGGTDTQYF. The CDR3 region has the DNA TGTGCCTGGAGTGGGGGGGGCACAGATACGCAGTATTTT. The full variable domain, completed using reference TRBV30 and TRBJ2-3, is SQTIHQWPATLVQPVGSPLSLECTVEGTSNPNLYWYRQAAGRGLQLLFYSVGIGQISSEVPQNLSASRPQDRQFILSSKKLLLSDSGFYLCAWSGGGTDTQYFGPGTRLTVL.

The J gene is TRBJ1-1, the V gene TRBV6-5; no definite D call. The CDR3 totals 14 residues. V was shortened by 3 bases and J by 1 base, with 9 bases between the two germline ends. Germline assignment: CDR1 MNHEY and CDR2 SVGAGI. Here the CDR3 DNA reads TGTGCCAGCAGTTATTACAGTTCGAACACTGAAGCTTTCTTT. This gives the protein CASSYYSSNTEAFF.

The chain employs TRBV18 and TRBJ1-1; D ambiguous. There are 16 residues in the CDR3. Trimming stripped 5 bases from V and 5 bases from J, with 21 bases between. Germline CDR1 reads KGHSH; CDR2 reads LQKENI. The CDR3 protein is CASSDPPAIQGTEAFF. CDR3 coding DNA: TGTGCCAGCTCAGATCCTCCAGCTATACAAGGGACTGAAGCTTTCTTT.

The chain uses TRBV25-1 and TRBJ2-7, with D tentatively TRBD1 (6 bases). Trimming took 8 bases from V and 2 from J, leaving 7 bases between them. Germline-derived CDR1 and CDR2 are MGHDK and SYGVNS. The CDR3 is made up of 11 amino acids. For the CDR3, the DNA is TGTGCCAGCGGACAGACCTACGAGCAGTACTTC. Translating it yields CASGQTYEQYF.

For this clone: An end of the junction does not agree with germline; a read error may underlie this. The J gene is TRBJ1-1, the V gene TRBV27; D might be TRBD1 (6 bases). Germline lookup yields CDR1 MNHEY and CDR2 SMNVEV (reference sequence). CDR3 size: 17 residues. The CDR3 region is CASSISGTISISLGAFF. CDR3 bases: TGTGCCAGCAGTATATCCGGGACAATATCAATATCCCTAGGGGCTTTCTTT.

J is TRBJ2-4 and V is TRBV27, with D perhaps matching TRBD2 (5 bases). Per the germline V gene, CDR1 is MNHEY and CDR2 is SMNVEV (reference sequence). Trimming pared 8 bases from V and 4 bases from J, leaving 12 bases between. This CDR3 spans 13 amino acids. The CDR3 loop reads CASVPEAKNIQYF. In DNA, the CDR3 is TGTGCCAGCGTTCCGGAGGCAAAAAACATTCAGTACTTC.

This chain links TRBV18 with TRBJ2-7, with D perhaps assigned TRBD1 or TRBD2 (5 bases each). V lost 3 bases to trimming and J lost 7 bases, with 19 bases between them. The CDR3 is 15 residues long. Germline CDR1 is KGHSH and CDR2 is LQKENI. The CDR3 region has the DNA TGTGCCAGCTCACCTCTGGACGGGGACCTACTTGAGCAGTACTTC. Protein product: CASSPLDGDLLEQYF.

This clone was counted between two and nine times. Here the CDR3 DNA reads TGTGCCAGCTCACCACCTTTATGGGAAGGGTCCCACACTGAAGCTTTCTTT. Its protein product is CASSPPLWEGSHTEAFF. The chain uses TRBV18 and TRBJ1-1; D is uncertain. Germline CDR1 KGHSH, CDR2 LQKENI. The CDR3 covers 17 residues. Between the trimmed V and J ends, which lost 0 bases and 3 bases, there was a span of 17 bases.

V and J are TRBV4-1 and TRBJ2-7, with TRBD2 matching 11 bases. The CDR3 sequence is 16 residues long. J was trimmed by 5 bases and V by 4 bases; bases with no gene match: 10. CDR1 MGHRA and CDR2 YSYEKL come from the germline V gene. The CDR3 reads CASSLAGGPEVHEQYF. The DNA for the CDR3 is TGCGCCAGCAGCCTAGCGGGGGGGCCGGAGGTCCACGAGCAGTACTTC.

This chain uses TRBV2 with TRBJ1-2; the D is unclear. The germline V and J ends were trimmed by 6 bases and 0 bases, with 11 bases remaining between them. The CDR3 has 14 amino acids. CDR1 and CDR2 from the germline V gene are SNHLY and FYNNEI. This CDR3 reads CASSSDFSNYGYTF. CDR3 DNA: TGTGCCAGCAGCTCAGATTTCTCTAACTATGGCTACACCTTC.

This chain connects TRBV19 to TRBJ2-3, with 7 bases identical to TRBD2. The CDR3 is 14 amino acids. Unmatched junction bases numbered 7, after V lost 6 bases and J lost 4 bases. From germline, CDR1 is LNHDA and CDR2 SQIVND (reference sequence). CDR3 in DNA: TGTGCCAGTAGGCAGGCGGGAGACGCAGATACGCAGTATTTT. As protein: CASRQAGDADTQYF.

The rearrangement joins TRBV19 to TRBJ1-2; TRBD1 is a possible D gene (5 bases). The length of the CDR3 is 13 residues. Trimming cost V 6 bases and J 3 bases, with 11 bases left between them. The germline V gene has CDR1 LNHDA and CDR2 SQIVND (reference sequence). The CDR3 DNA reads as TGTGCCAGTAGGGCCGGGACGGACTATGGCTACACCTTC. This encodes CASRAGTDYGYTF.

V is TRBV6-2 or TRBV6-3 and J is TRBJ1-1; 8 bases fit TRBD1. From germline, CDR1 is MNHEY and CDR2 SVGEGT. V dropped 5 bases and J dropped 1; count of bases not matched to a gene: 12. CDR3 size: 17 residues. CDR3 protein: CASSSLYLDRANTEAFF. CDR3 in DNA: TGTGCCAGCAGTAGCCTATATTTGGACAGGGCGAACACTGAAGCTTTCTTT.

This clone was counted between two and nine times. V gene TRBV5-1 combines with J gene TRBJ2-5; D possibly corresponds to TRBD1 (6 bases). Germline assignment: CDR1 SGHRS and CDR2 YFSETQ. Trimming took 3 bases from V and 5 from J, leaving 14 bases between them. This CDR3 contains 14 residues. CDR3 coding DNA: TGCGCCAGCAGCTACAGGGACGGTGGGGAGACCCAGTACTTC. As protein: CASSYRDGGETQYF.